This T cell receptor (beta chain) was profiled in a study of beta chain features in type 1 diabetes. Looking at the study overall: Patients did not differ from healthy donors in age, gender or cell yield. There were approximately 100 million sorted cells examined across all samples.

This clone was observed a few times. Antigen: not known. CD4+ naive, central memory, regulatory and stem cell-like memory cells were sorted via CD45RO/CCR7/CD25/CD127/CD95/CD27. Germline V CDR1 and CDR2: SEHNR, FQNEAQ (reference sequence). The V end lost 6 bases, the J end lost 7 bases, and 16 bases lay between the germline ends. The CDR3 consists of 14 residues. Notes on the study in general: The similarity of naive, central memory and Treg TCRB repertoires appeared greater among patients than among healthy donors. Shorter TCRB CDR3s, moderately but significantly so, were found in Type 1 diabetes patients in all four CD4+ subsets.

Of the isolated RNA, all was reverse transcribed, and so the sequenced material was expressed TCRB transcripts. The assay was immunoSEQ multiplex PCR, and TCRdb's table has in-frame clones only and misses some. The table has about 150,000 clones, around 13% seen once. The sequenced material came from central memory CD4+ T cells from blood. This receptor was taken from a man younger than 35 with type 1 diabetes. The J gene is TRBJ2-1, the V gene TRBV7-9; D unclear. CDR3 bases: TGTGCCAGCAGTCGCGACCCACTGGGGAATGAGCAGTTCTTC. Amino acids: CASSRDPLGNEQFF.